One and the same sample provided the 16 T cell receptor beta chains below, sequenced in a study of blood T cell repertoires in COVID-19. Some clones are missing from TCRdb's copy, which holds only in-frame ones; the method was immunoSEQ multiplex PCR. The table lists some 330,000 clones, 80% to 90% of them singletons, with under 6% in the top ten. Sequenced material: PBMCs or T cells enriched from blood (not recorded which). All receptors come from a man aged 25-40 years who had recovered from COVID-19.

The chain carries TRBV21-1 and TRBJ2-1; the listed D gene, TRBD2, was not tested against the DNA. TRBV21-1 is shown as a pseudogene. The CDR3 runs 17 residues. The CDR3, as DNA: TGTGCCAGCAGCAAACGACTAGCGGGGGGACGGTACAATGAGCAGTTCTTC. It translates to CASSKRLAGGRYNEQFF.

The gene calls are TRBV5-4 and TRBJ2-1; 9 bases fit TRBD2. The germline CDR1 and CDR2 sequences are SGHNT and YYREEE (reference sequence). J was trimmed by 4 bases and V by 3 bases; bases with no gene match: 5. This CDR3 region has 15 residues. CDR3 sequence: CASSSLAGDYNEQFF. The CDR3 region has the DNA TGTGCCAGCAGCTCGTTAGCGGGGGATTACAATGAGCAGTTCTTC.

This clone was recorded a few times. The chain uses TRBV6-1 and TRBJ1-6; D remains ambiguous. V dropped 3 bases and J dropped 8 bases, with 11 bases sitting between them. There are 14 residues in the CDR3. Germline CDR1 and CDR2: MNHNS and SASEGT. The CDR3 here is CASSDPGTHSPLHF. The CDR3 nucleotides are TGTGCCAGCAGTGACCCAGGTACCCATTCACCCCTCCACTTT.

V is TRBV28 and J is TRBJ1-2, with 10 bases lining up with TRBD1. The trim removed 4 bases at V and 4 bases at J, leaving 3 bases unmatched. This CDR3 is 14 amino acids long. Germline V gene data show CDR1 as MDHEN and CDR2 as SYDVKM. The CDR3 loop is CASSSRQGAYGYTF. In nucleotides, the CDR3 is TGTGCCAGCAGTTCAAGACAGGGGGCCTATGGCTACACCTTC.

This chain links TRBV28 with TRBJ2-7; TRBD1 is a possible D gene (5 bases). Deletions cut 1 base from V and 4 bases from J, with 11 bases between. Germline loops: CDR1 MDHEN, CDR2 SYDVKM. This CDR3 comprises 14 residues. Here the CDR3 DNA reads TGTGCCAGCAGTTTATACGGCAGGGCATACGAGCAGTACTTC. Translating it yields CASSLYGRAYEQYF.

This rearrangement joins TRBV4-1 to TRBJ2-5; tentative D call: TRBD1 (6 bases). CDR1 and CDR2 (germline): MGHRA, YSYEKL. The CDR3 runs 14 residues. Deletions cut 0 bases from V and 7 bases from J, with 12 bases between. The CDR3: CASSQDRGQLTQYF. The DNA for the CDR3 is TGCGCCAGCAGCCAAGACCGAGGACAGTTGACCCAGTACTTC.

This sequence joins TRBV19 and TRBJ1-6, with TRBD1 matching over 8 bases. The trim removed 0 bases at V and 9 bases at J, leaving 13 bases unmatched. This CDR3 is 18 amino acids long. CDR1 LNHDA and CDR2 SQIVND come from the germline V gene (reference sequence). CDR3 sequence (DNA): TGTGCCAGTAGTATAGATTCTCTCCGCCGACAGGGGAGTTCACCCCTCCACTTT. Translation gives CASSIDSLRRQGSSPLHF.

In nucleotides, the CDR3 is TGCGCCAGCAGCTTGGAGCTAGCCAAAAACATTCAGTACTTC. It yields the protein CASSLELAKNIQYF. The chain couples TRBV5-1 to TRBJ2-4; no reliable D call. The V and J ends lost 0 bases and 0 bases respectively, with 4 bases between them. The germline V gene has CDR1 SGHRS and CDR2 YFSETQ. CDR3 length: 14 amino acids.

CDR3 sequence (DNA): TGTGCCAGCAGCTTAGATCTCTCTTACACCGGGGAGCTGTTTTTT. Protein sequence: CASSLDLSYTGELFF. This chain uses TRBV11-2 with TRBJ2-2; D unclear. The CDR3 runs to 15 residues. Deletions cut 0 bases from V and 3 bases from J, with 8 bases between. The V gene's germline CDR1 is SGHAT and CDR2 FQNNGV.

In its sample, this clone was seen once. The rearrangement uses TRBV4-2 and TRBJ2-5; D is unclear. The V gene's germline CDR1 is LGHNA and CDR2 YNFKEQ. V was pared by 0 bases and J by 5 bases, with 7 bases between. This CDR3 contains 13 residues. The CDR3: CASSQDLSETQYF. The CDR3 nucleotides read TGTGCCAGCAGCCAAGATCTGAGTGAGACCCAGTACTTC.

This clone was counted a few times. This chain connects TRBV6-4 to TRBJ1-2; no clear D gene. The CDR3 has 15 amino acids. Per germline, CDR1 MRHNA and CDR2 SNTAGT. V gave up 1 base and J gave up 5 bases, with 14 bases separating them. Written as DNA, the CDR3 is TGTGCCAGCAGTGACTTTTTAAACAGAAGATATGGCTACACCTTC. As protein: CASSDFLNRRYGYTF.

On this clone itself: This CDR3 is also generated by other DNA sequences in the sample. This chain links TRBV14 with TRBJ2-7; TRBD1 matches 9 bases. Trimming removed 3 bases from V and 1 base from J; junction bases left unmatched: 1. This CDR3 spans 14 amino acids. Germline CDR1 and CDR2: SGHDN and FVKESK. The DNA for the CDR3 is TGTGCCAGCAGCCAGGGACAGGGATCCTACGAGCAGTACTTC. The encoded protein is CASSQGQGSYEQYF. The full variable domain, its missing parts supplied by reference TRBV14 and TRBJ2-7, is EAGVTQFPSHSVIEKGQTVTLRCDPISGHDNLYWYRRVMGKEIKFLLHFVKESKQDESGMPNNRFLAERTGGTYSTLKVQPAELEDSGVYFCASSQGQGSYEQYFGPGTRLTVT.

The rearrangement joins TRBV9 to TRBJ1-2, with 7 bases aligning to TRBD1. Germline loops: CDR1 SGDLS, CDR2 YYNGEE. V gave up 4 bases and J gave up 7 bases; unmatched junction bases: 7. This CDR3 has 13 residues. In DNA form, the CDR3 reads TGTGCCAGCAGCCTACGACAGGGAGGTGGCTACACCTTC. Translated, it gives CASSLRQGGGYTF.

This rearrangement joins TRBV19 to TRBJ1-1, with a possible D match to TRBD1 (6 bases). Deletions cut 6 bases from V and 0 bases from J, with 11 bases between. The CDR3 runs to 14 residues. Per germline, CDR1 LNHDA and CDR2 SQIVND (reference sequence). The CDR3 nucleotides are TGTGCCAGTAGGAACAGGGATGTGAACACTGAAGCTTTCTTT. Amino acids: CASRNRDVNTEAFF. The full variable domain, completed using reference TRBV19 and TRBJ1-1, is DGGITQSPKYLFRKEGQNVTLSCEQNLNHDAMYWYRQDPGQGLRLIYYSQIVNDFQKGDIAEGYSVSREKKESFPLTVTSAQKNPTAFYLCASRNRDVNTEAFFGQGTRLTVV.

This clone was counted only a few times. V usage is TRBV24-1 and J usage is TRBJ2-5; the match to TRBD1 covers 9 bases. The ends lost 3 bases at V and 6 bases at J; junction bases unmatched: 13. The CDR3 extends over 17 amino acids. In germline, CDR1 is KGHDR, CDR2 SFDVKD. The CDR3 spells CATSDGNSGTGRKTQYF. DNA for the CDR3: TGTGCCACCAGTGATGGGAACTCCGGGACAGGGAGGAAGACCCAGTACTTC.

The chain recombines TRBV7-9 with TRBJ2-3; TRBD2 matches at 8 bases. Germline V gene lookup returns CDR1 SEHNR and CDR2 FQNEAQ (reference sequence). CDR3 length equals 17 residues. V shed 5 bases, J shed 2 bases, and the junction held 12 bases outside the gene matches. The CDR3 loop reads CASSRRGGETITDTQYF. Here the CDR3 DNA reads TGTGCCAGCAGCCGTCGGGGGGGCGAGACTATCACAGATACGCAGTATTTT. The entire variable domain, with the rest obtained from reference TRBV7-9 and TRBJ2-3, is as follows: DTGVSQNPRHKITKRGQNVTFRCDPISEHNRLYWYRQTLGQGPEFLTYFQNEAQLEKSRLLSDRFSAERPKGSFSTLEIQRTEQGDSAMYLCASSRRGGETITDTQYFGPGTRLTVL.